Presented here are 19 T cell receptor beta chains from one specimen sequenced in a study of blood T cell repertoires in COVID-19. Produced via immunoSEQ multiplex PCR; TCRdb's table is partial and in-frame only. Of a few hundred thousand clones listed, about 85% were seen once; the top ten hold about 4%. Sample: peripheral blood. These receptors all come from a woman in her fifties or sixties with active or convalescent COVID-19.

The rearrangement uses TRBV6-1 and TRBJ1-2, with 7 nucleotides matching TRBD1. CDR3 length equals 15 residues. Germline CDR1 is MNHNS and CDR2 is SASEGT. V lost 2 bases, J lost 8 bases, and 11 bases stayed unmatched. The CDR3 DNA is TGTGCCAGCAGTGAAAGTAGGGGGCGCGCAATCGGCTACACCTTC. This translates into CASSESRGRAIGYTF.

The chain uses TRBV18 and TRBJ1-5, with 9 positions matching TRBD1. CDR3 length equals 16 residues. With 1 base clipped from V and 2 bases from J, the junction kept 3 bases outside the gene matches. Looked up from germline, CDR1 is KGHSH and CDR2 is LQKENI. The CDR3: CASSPRGQGGNQPQHF. CDR3 DNA: TGTGCCAGCTCACCACGGGGACAGGGAGGCAATCAGCCCCAGCATTTT.

The J gene is TRBJ1-1, the V gene TRBV5-1, with 11 bases matching TRBD1. Trimming removed 4 bases from V and 0 bases from J; junction bases left unmatched: 8. This CDR3 has 17 residues. CDR1 SGHRS and CDR2 YFSETQ come from the germline V gene. The CDR3 loop is CASSPGQGAKVNTEAFF. Here the CDR3 DNA reads TGCGCCAGCAGCCCCGGACAGGGGGCCAAGGTGAACACTGAAGCTTTCTTT.

The chain links TRBV19 to TRBJ1-3; TRBD1 matches 8 bases. In germline, CDR1 is LNHDA, CDR2 SQIVND (reference sequence). The CDR3 totals 18 residues. J lost 4 bases, V lost 3 bases, and 14 bases had no gene match. The CDR3 region is CASSIADRGGERGNTIYF. CDR3 DNA: TGTGCCAGTAGTATCGCTGACAGGGGAGGGGAGAGGGGAAACACCATATATTTT.

The rearrangement links TRBV7-9 to TRBJ1-1; 7 nucleotides match TRBD1. Germline CDR1 reads SEHNR; CDR2 reads FQNEAQ (reference sequence). The CDR3 has 11 amino acids. The junction had 5 bases not matched to a gene; V was cut back by 5 bases and J by 11 bases. The CDR3 coding sequence is TGTGCCAGCAGCCAGACAGGGTTGGCTTTCTTT. This sequence encodes CASSQTGLAFF.

The chain uses TRBV2 and TRBJ2-6, with D uncertain. The germline gives CDR1 SNHLY, CDR2 FYNNEI. V was shortened by 1 base and J by 0 bases, with 7 bases between the two germline ends. The CDR3 contains 16 residues. This CDR3 is CASSEGRISGANVLTF. DNA for the CDR3: TGTGCCAGCAGTGAAGGGAGAATCTCTGGGGCCAACGTCCTGACTTTC.

The V gene is TRBV4-1, the J gene TRBJ1-6, with 9 bases identical to TRBD1. CDR1 and CDR2 (germline): MGHRA, YSYEKL. V trimming: 3 bases; J trimming: 9 bases; junction bases outside the gene matches: 12. The CDR3 length is 17 residues. CDR3 DNA sequence: TGCGCCAGCAGCCAGCGGACACAGGGGGCGATAGGTTCACCCCTCCACTTT. Translated, it gives CASSQRTQGAIGSPLHF.

The CDR3 loop reads CATSEGGGSQPQHF. The CDR3 nucleotides are TGTGCCACCAGTGAAGGGGGGGGAAGTCAGCCCCAGCATTTT. V gene TRBV24-1 combines with J gene TRBJ1-5; tentative D call: TRBD1 (6 bases). This CDR3 region has 14 residues. The ends were cut back, 4 bases at V and 6 bases at J, with 12 bases in the middle. CDR1 is KGHDR, CDR2 SFDVKD, per germline.

The rearrangement links TRBV6-4 to TRBJ2-2; no clear D. Trimming took 7 bases from V and 2 from J, leaving 8 bases between them. Per the germline V gene, CDR1 is MRHNA and CDR2 is SNTAGT. The CDR3 spans 13 residues. The CDR3 coding sequence is TGTGCCAGCACTGGGCCTAACACCGGGGAGCTGTTTTTT. Amino acids: CASTGPNTGELFF.

The CDR3 nucleotides read TGTGCCAGCAGTGAAACAGGGGGCGTGGGCTATGGCTACACCTTC. This gives the protein CASSETGGVGYGYTF. The chain uses TRBV2 and TRBJ1-2, with 9 bases that match TRBD1. J lost 4 bases, V lost 2 bases, and 5 bases had no gene match. CDR3 length: 15 residues. Germline V gene lookup returns CDR1 SNHLY and CDR2 FYNNEI.

The J gene is TRBJ1-3, the V gene TRBV7-9, with 7 positions matching TRBD1. V shed 5 bases and J 7 bases; nucleotides not matched to a gene: 23. Germline CDR1 SEHNR, CDR2 FQNEAQ (reference sequence). This CDR3 is 19 amino acids long. The CDR3 loop is CASSPYRDSPEARLNTIYF. The CDR3 nucleotides read TGTGCCAGCAGCCCCTACAGGGACAGCCCGGAGGCCCGTCTGAACACCATATATTTT.

The chain is built from TRBV6-1 and TRBJ1-6; D possibly corresponds to TRBD1 (5 bases). The CDR3 runs to 12 residues. Germline CDR1 MNHNS, CDR2 SASEGT. The V end lost 2 bases, the J end lost 14 bases, and 10 bases lay between the germline ends. Here the CDR3 reads CASSERQPALHF. CDR3 bases: TGTGCCAGCAGTGAACGACAGCCAGCCCTCCACTTT.

This sequence joins TRBV14 and TRBJ1-1; a possible D gene is TRBD1 (6 bases). CDR3 size: 16 residues. The ends were cut back, 4 bases at V and 1 base at J, with 16 bases in the middle. Germline CDR1 is SGHDN and CDR2 is FVKESK. CDR3 nucleotide sequence: TGTGCCAGCAGCCCCTCCAGGGGCAGGGAGAACACTGAAGCTTTCTTT. It yields the protein CASSPSRGRENTEAFF.

Notes on this clone: At one boundary the junction diverges from the germline segment, which might be a read error. DNA for the CDR3: TGCGCCAGCAGCTTATATCCGGGACAGGGGGACTTC. This gives the protein CASSLYPGQGDF. The chain combines TRBV5-1 with TRBJ1-2, with 11 bases fitting TRBD1. Looked up from germline, CDR1 is SGHRS and CDR2 is YFSETQ. The CDR3 contains 12 residues.

The chain combines TRBV7-9 with TRBJ2-5; 8 positions agree with TRBD1. The V gene end was trimmed by 4 bases and the J gene end by 1 base; junction bases not matched to a gene: 8. Germline V gives CDR1 SEHNR, CDR2 FQNEAQ (reference sequence). This CDR3 comprises 16 residues. Written as DNA, the CDR3 is TGTGCCAGCAGCTCACCCCCCGGGACAGGCCAAGAGACCCAGTACTTC. Its protein is CASSSPPGTGQETQYF.

This chain uses TRBV6-1 with TRBJ2-7; D may be TRBD1 (6 bases). The CDR3 spans 15 residues. The germline gives CDR1 MNHNS, CDR2 SASEGT. V lost 2 bases and J 5 bases, leaving 16 bases between the germline ends. CDR3 protein: CASSETRLDSDEQYF. The CDR3 DNA is TGTGCCAGCAGTGAAACTCGCCTGGACAGCGACGAGCAGTACTTC.

V usage is TRBV3-1 (or the pseudogene TRBV3-2) and J usage is TRBJ2-5; 10 bases agree with TRBD2. V dropped 4 bases and J dropped 4; count of bases not matched to a gene: 9. Germline-derived CDR1 and CDR2 are LGHDT and YNNKEL (reference sequence). There are 16 residues in the CDR3. In DNA form, the CDR3 reads TGTGCCAGCAGCCGGGCTAGCGGGAGATGGGGAGAGACCCAGTACTTC. It translates to CASSRASGRWGETQYF.

J is TRBJ2-1 and V is TRBV30; TRBD2 agrees at 15 bases. The germline gives CDR1 GTSNPN, CDR2 SVGIG (reference sequence). This CDR3 contains 17 residues. The junction had 13 bases not matched to a gene; V was cut back by 3 bases and J by 10 bases. CDR3 nucleotides: TGTGCCTGGAGCCGCGGGAGGACTAGCGGGAGGGTGAACGAGCAGTTCTTC. It translates to CAWSRGRTSGRVNEQFF.

The chain combines TRBV30 with TRBJ1-1; D is unclear. Trimming removed 4 bases at V and 5 bases at J, with 17 bases between. The CDR3 has 14 amino acids. Germline CDR1 is GTSNPN and CDR2 is SVGIG (reference sequence). The CDR3 region is CAWMEGQARTEAFF. CDR3 nucleotides: TGTGCCTGGATGGAGGGTCAAGCGAGGACTGAAGCTTTCTTT.